A selection of T cell receptor beta chains follows, all from one sample in a study of T cells of healthy individuals. TCRdb redid the calling of the 5' RACE reads with MiXCR, one entry per CDR3 protein. The repertoire holds about 53,000 distinct CDR3 sequences, with roughly 14% as singletons. The receptor source for this set is a human donor in good health. CDR3s leave out the opening cysteine and the closing phenylalanine or tryptophan. Fields, in order: V gene, J gene, CDR3 protein.

TRBV20-1	TRBJ2-7	SGMAEPYEQY
TRBV19	TRBJ1-4	ASSISGSGAGNEKLF
TRBV4-3	TRBJ2-7	ASSPTDWGEQY
TRBV7-3	TRBJ2-1	ASSFQLGSRNEQF
TRBV18	TRBJ2-6	ASSPTRYTGANVLT
TRBV19	TRBJ2-4	ARSRQGKNIQY
TRBV30	TRBJ2-1	AWSVAGYNEQF
TRBV10-1	TRBJ1-1	ASMNTEAF
TRBV19	TRBJ1-5	ASSRQGGQPQH
TRBV7-9	TRBJ1-1	ASSLGQVGNTEAF